Sequencing of this TCR beta chain was carried out in a study of early T cells in non-severe SARS-CoV-2 infection. Turning to the study itself: Sequencing of unsorted whole blood was done on bulk RNA, leaving chains unpaired.

Per germline, CDR1 MDHEN and CDR2 SYDVKM. This CDR3 has 12 amino acids. V was pared by 8 bases and J by 0 bases, with 6 bases between. This clonotype has only a few counts. Its antigen is unidentified. Individual cDNA molecules each received unique molecular identifiers attached to them. Each CDR3 protein gets one entry after TCRdb re-called the 5' RACE reads with MiXCR. The top ten hold roughly 4.8% of the sample, which has fewer than 60,000 distinct CDR3 sequences, less than 10% seen once. Study-wide points: There was a bias toward anti-spike CD8 responses in VDJdb matching, which missed private and CD4 specificities.

Sequencing used whole blood, obtained at baseline. The chain has TRBV28 and TRBJ2-3; unclear D gene. The receptor's source is an adult who was a healthcare worker with PCR-confirmed SARS-CoV-2 infection or an uninfected control (not recorded which). The CDR3 region is CASLTSTDTQYF. CDR3 bases: TGTGCCAGCCTTACCAGCACAGATACGCAGTATTTT. The full variable domain, its missing parts supplied by reference TRBV28 and TRBJ2-3, is DVKVTQSSRYLVKRTGEKVFLECVQDMDHENMFWYRQDPGLGLRLIYFSYDVKMKEKGDIPEGYSVSREKKERFSLILESASTNQTSMYLCASLTSTDTQYFGPGTRLTVL.